One sample yielded the 31 T cell receptor beta chains listed below, sequenced in a study of blood T cell repertoires in COVID-19. Here immunoSEQ multiplex PCR was the method, and the copy in TCRdb shows in-frame clones only, minus some. In the table there are some 130,000 clones, 70% to 90% of which are singletons. Specimen: PBMCs or T cells enriched from blood (not recorded which). The source is a man aged 50 to 59 who had recovered from COVID-19.

The J gene is TRBJ2-7, the V gene TRBV7-9; no firm D call. The CDR3 has 14 amino acids. In germline, CDR1 is SEHNR, CDR2 FQNEAQ (reference sequence). V lost 2 bases, J lost 0 bases, and 8 bases lay in between. CDR3 sequence reads: CASSLSANSYEQYV. The CDR3 nucleotides are TGTGCCAGCAGCTTAAGCGCGAACTCCTACGAGCAGTACGTC.

The chain has TRBV27 and TRBJ2-7, with 9 bases that match TRBD1. In germline, CDR1 is MNHEY, CDR2 SMNVEV (reference sequence). After removal of 7 bases from V and 9 bases from J, the junction contained 4 bases not matched to a gene. CDR3 length: 11 amino acids. CDR3 bases: TGTGCCAGCAATACAGGGGGCGTGCAGTACTTC. As protein: CASNTGGVQYF.

The chain employs TRBV3-1 (or the pseudogene TRBV3-2) and TRBJ2-5, with TRBD2 as a possible D gene (6 bases). The germline V gene has CDR1 LGHDT and CDR2 YNNKEL (reference sequence). The CDR3 consists of 17 residues. V gave up 6 bases and J gave up 2 bases, with 22 bases separating them. The CDR3 DNA reads as TGTGCCAGCAGAATGAGGCGCGGGACTGAGGGGCAAGAGACCCAGTACTTC. Its translation is CASRMRRGTEGQETQYF.

This clone was detected a few times. The gene calls are TRBV19 and TRBJ1-1; 7 bases fit TRBD1. This CDR3 is built from 18 residues. The junction had 16 bases not matched to a gene; V was cut back by 6 bases and J by 0 bases. CDR1 and CDR2 (germline): LNHDA, SQIVND (reference sequence). As DNA, the CDR3 is TGTGCCAGTAGACCTTCGATATCGACAGGGCATATGAACACTGAAGCTTTCTTT. It specifies CASRPSISTGHMNTEAFF. Supplemented by reference TRBV19 and TRBJ1-1, the full variable domain reads DGGITQSPKYLFRKEGQNVTLSCEQNLNHDAMYWYRQDPGQGLRLIYYSQIVNDFQKGDIAEGYSVSREKKESFPLTVTSAQKNPTAFYLCASRPSISTGHMNTEAFFGQGTRLTVV.

The rearrangement joins TRBV10-3 to TRBJ2-7; possible D gene TRBD1, 6 bases. CDR3 length equals 14 residues. The V end lost 2 bases, the J end lost 2 bases, and 10 bases lay between the germline ends. Germline V gene sequence: CDR1 ENHRY, CDR2 SYGVKD. CDR3 DNA: TGTGCCATCAGTGAGCTTACAGGGACCTACGAGCAGTACGTC. Translating it yields CAISELTGTYEQYV.

This clone was found a few times. V and J are TRBV28 and TRBJ1-2; 9 bases map to TRBD1. CDR1 is MDHEN and CDR2 is SYDVKM in the germline V gene. With 6 bases clipped from V and 6 bases from J, the junction kept 14 bases outside the gene matches. This CDR3 is 16 amino acids long. This CDR3 is CASSQTTGGMLHGYTF. DNA for the CDR3: TGTGCCAGCAGCCAGACGACAGGGGGGATGCTCCATGGCTACACCTTC.

Concerning this clone itself: An end of the junction differs from the germline gene, which may be a read error. This chain connects TRBV27 to TRBJ2-7; 12 nucleotides match TRBD2. CDR1 and CDR2 (germline): MNHEY, SMNVEV (reference sequence). The CDR3 contains 19 residues. The CDR3 DNA follows: TGTGCCAGCAGTCCTTGGTCGGGGAGACTAGCGGGGGATATTGGGGTCGGGGACTTC. Translated: CASSPWSGRLAGDIGVGDF.

This chain uses TRBV2 with TRBJ2-1; 12 bases align to TRBD1. Germline trimming cut 5 bases from V and 0 bases from J; bases unmatched to any gene: 8. Germline loops: CDR1 SNHLY, CDR2 FYNNEI. This CDR3 comprises 18 residues. The CDR3 DNA follows: TGTGCCAGCAGTTACCGGGGACAGGGGGCATCCTCCTACAATGAGCAGTTCTTC. This translates into CASSYRGQGASSYNEQFF.

The V and J genes are TRBV2 and TRBJ1-2; TRBD1 aligns across 10 bases. The CDR3 has 15 residues. Germline values: CDR1 SNHLY, CDR2 FYNNEI. The V gene end was trimmed by 0 bases and the J gene end by 8 bases; junction bases not matched to a gene: 6. As DNA, the CDR3 is TGTGCCAGCAGTGAAGCGCTAGGGACAGGGGTAGGCTACACCTTC. Amino acids: CASSEALGTGVGYTF.

CDR3 protein: CASSFPTSGADEQYF. The CDR3 region has the DNA TGTGCCAGCAGCTTCCCGACTAGCGGGGCAGACGAGCAGTACTTC. The chain uses TRBV5-4 and TRBJ2-7; 11 bases align to TRBD2. CDR3 length: 15 residues. Germline V CDR1 and CDR2: SGHNT, YYREEE (reference sequence). J lost 5 bases, V lost 2 bases, and 6 bases had no gene match.

This clone has only one observation. The CDR3 DNA sequence: TGTGCCAGCAGCTACACAGCGGGGGACTACGAGCAGTACTTC. It encodes CASSYTAGDYEQYF. The chain combines TRBV7-9 with TRBJ2-7; 8 bases map to TRBD2. The V gene end was trimmed by 4 bases and the J gene end by 3 bases; junction bases not matched to a gene: 5. Germline V CDR1 and CDR2: SEHNR, FQNEAQ (reference sequence). The CDR3 has 14 residues.

The chain combines TRBV5-4 with TRBJ1-3, with D uncertain. V lost 3 bases and J 6 bases, leaving 16 bases between the germline ends. The CDR3 contains 15 residues. Germline CDR1 reads SGHNT; CDR2 reads YYREEE (reference sequence). The CDR3 spells CASSSRGEALNTIYF. The CDR3 DNA sequence: TGTGCCAGCAGCTCTCGTGGGGAGGCTTTAAACACCATATATTTT. Combining the CDR3 with reference TRBV5-4 and TRBJ1-3 gives the whole variable domain ETGVTQSPTHLIKTRGQQVTLRCSSQSGHNTVSWYQQALGQGPQFIFQYYREEENGRGNFPPRFSGLQFPNYSSELNVNALELDDSALYLCASSSRGEALNTIYFGEGSWLTVV.

The chain combines TRBV24-1 with TRBJ2-1; TRBD1 matches at 8 bases. The CDR3 loop spans 12 amino acids. Germline values: CDR1 KGHDR, CDR2 SFDVKD. The J segment lost 10 bases and the V segment lost 8 bases, leaving 6 bases of the junction unmatched. The CDR3 loop is CATNRGMGEQFF. For the CDR3, the DNA is TGTGCCACCAACAGGGGGATGGGAGAGCAGTTCTTC.

This chain uses TRBV3-1 (or the pseudogene TRBV3-2) with TRBJ2-1, with 7 bases aligning to TRBD2. Germline V CDR1 and CDR2: LGHDT, YNNKEL (reference sequence). The CDR3 is made up of 17 amino acids. Trimming at V came to 3 bases and at J to 3 bases, leaving 11 bases not matched to a gene. The CDR3 region is CASSHALLRGDYNEQFF. The CDR3 DNA follows: TGTGCCAGCAGCCACGCCCTCCTACGGGGGGACTACAATGAGCAGTTCTTC.

The chain has TRBV30 and TRBJ2-1; 9 nucleotides align to TRBD2. Germline-derived CDR1 and CDR2 are GTSNPN and SVGIG (reference sequence). The length of the CDR3 is 14 residues. After removal of 2 bases from V and 8 bases from J, the junction contained 7 bases not matched to a gene. The CDR3 sequence: CAWSTGLAGDEQFF. CDR3 coding DNA: TGTGCCTGGAGTACGGGACTAGCTGGGGATGAGCAGTTCTTC.

J is TRBJ1-2 and V is TRBV7-9, with 7 bases fitting TRBD1. Losses at the gene ends were 5 bases for V and 6 bases for J; bases not matched to a gene: 3. In germline, CDR1 is SEHNR, CDR2 FQNEAQ (reference sequence). The CDR3 totals 12 residues. CDR3: CASSPQGDGYTF. The CDR3 DNA sequence: TGTGCCAGCAGCCCGCAGGGGGATGGCTACACCTTC.

This clone has just one count. The chain carries TRBV19 and TRBJ1-1; D may be TRBD1 (6 bases). Germline CDR1 is LNHDA and CDR2 is SQIVND (reference sequence). The ends were cut back, 4 bases at V and 6 bases at J, with 12 bases in the middle. The CDR3 length is 13 residues. In DNA form, the CDR3 reads TGTGCCAGTAGTACGTTACAGGGCCCTGAAGCTTTCTTT. Encoded protein: CASSTLQGPEAFF.

The chain combines TRBV6-1 with TRBJ1-5; TRBD1 agrees at 9 bases. The length of the CDR3 is 16 residues. After removal of 4 bases from V and 5 bases from J, the junction contained 9 bases not matched to a gene. Per germline, CDR1 MNHNS and CDR2 SASEGT. Here the CDR3 DNA reads TGTGCCAGCAGTGTTCCAGGGACAGGGAGGCATCAGCCCCAGCATTTT. Residues: CASSVPGTGRHQPQHF.

This clone has only one observation. The chain links TRBV5-4 to TRBJ2-5; 7 bases line up with TRBD2. This CDR3 comprises 14 residues. CDR1 is SGHNT, CDR2 YYREEE, per germline (reference sequence). J lost 2 bases, V lost 1 base, and 2 bases had no gene match. As DNA, the CDR3 is TGTGCCAGCAGCTTGACTAGCGATCAAGAGACCCAGTACTTC. This sequence encodes CASSLTSDQETQYF.

The chain links TRBV28 to TRBJ2-1, with TRBD2 matching 16 bases. The length of the CDR3 is 19 residues. Germline V CDR1 and CDR2: MDHEN, SYDVKM. V dropped 2 bases and J dropped 14; count of bases not matched to a gene: 18. The CDR3 region is CASSLLPGLAGGPVHTEFF. CDR3 nucleotides: TGTGCCAGCAGTTTACTCCCGGGACTAGCGGGAGGGCCTGTACATACCGAGTTCTTC.

This rearrangement joins TRBV7-2 to TRBJ2-1; no clear D gene. The length of the CDR3 is 13 residues. Trimming removed 1 base from V and 6 bases from J, with 7 bases in between. The V gene's germline CDR1 is SGHTA and CDR2 FQGNSA. The CDR3 loop is CASSLGRFNEQFF. Written as DNA, the CDR3 is TGTGCCAGCAGCTTAGGCAGGTTCAATGAGCAGTTCTTC.

The rearrangement joins TRBV9 to TRBJ2-5, with no clear D. Germline values: CDR1 SGDLS, CDR2 YYNGEE. The length of the CDR3 is 13 residues. V lost 4 bases and J lost 0, with 7 bases in between. The CDR3 loop reads CASSLSDQETQYF. CDR3 DNA: TGTGCCAGCAGCCTGAGTGACCAAGAGACCCAGTACTTC. Full variable domain (outside the CDR3, taken from reference TRBV9 and TRBJ2-5): DSGVTQTPKHLITATGQRVTLRCSPRSGDLSVYWYQQSLDQGLQFLIQYYNGEERAKGNILERFSAQQFPDLHSELNLSSLELGDSALYFCASSLSDQETQYFGPGTRLLVL.

This clone turned up a few times. The chain employs TRBV14 and TRBJ2-2; 7 bases are a match to TRBD2. Per germline, CDR1 SGHDN and CDR2 FVKESK. The CDR3 contains 16 residues. V lost 3 bases and J lost 2; bases outside the gene matches: 6. CDR3 in amino acids: CASSHWRGLNTGELFF. The CDR3 DNA reads TGTGCCAGCAGCCATTGGCGGGGACTAAACACCGGGGAGCTGTTTTTT.

A single count supports this clone. This chain joins TRBV21-1 and TRBJ1-4; TRBD1, the table's D call, lacks a check against the DNA. TRBV21-1 is an annotated pseudogene. This CDR3 contains 16 residues. DNA for the CDR3: TGTGCCAGCCCCACGAACCGACAGGGGAGTCTGGGAAAACTGTTTTTT. Protein product: CASPTNRQGSLGKLFF.

The chain combines TRBV6-6 with TRBJ1-2, with no clear D. The CDR3 contains 12 residues. Between the trimmed V and J ends, which lost 10 bases and 6 bases, there was a span of 15 bases. CDR1 is MNHNY and CDR2 is SVGAGI in the germline V gene (reference sequence). The CDR3, as DNA: TGTGCCATCCGAAGATCCCAGGATGGCTACACCTTC. Protein: CAIRRSQDGYTF.

The chain is built from TRBV7-9 and TRBJ2-7; 12 nucleotides agree with TRBD1. Germline CDR1 is SEHNR and CDR2 is FQNEAQ (reference sequence). With 3 bases clipped from V and 11 bases from J, the junction kept 5 bases outside the gene matches. The CDR3 length is 13 residues. The CDR3 sequence: CASSFSGTGGEYV. CDR3 coding DNA: TGTGCCAGCAGCTTTTCCGGGACAGGGGGCGAGTACGTC.

The rearrangement uses TRBV10-3 and TRBJ1-1, with D possibly matching TRBD1 (6 bases). The CDR3 sequence is 14 residues long. Germline assignment: CDR1 ENHRY and CDR2 SYGVKD. Trimming shortened V by 6 bases and J by 4 bases, and 15 bases separated the two germline ends. As DNA, the CDR3 is TGTGCCATCAGCCACGGACAGTCCGGCACTGAAGCTTTCTTT. Translated: CAISHGQSGTEAFF.

The chain joins TRBV3-1 (or the pseudogene TRBV3-2) to TRBJ1-1; D not resolved. Germline V CDR1 and CDR2: LGHDT, YNNKEL (reference sequence). The CDR3 is made up of 12 amino acids. The ends were cut back, 8 bases at V and 3 bases at J, with 10 bases in the middle. The CDR3 coding sequence is TGTGCCAGCGCGCAAACAGACACTGAAGCTTTCTTT. Encoded protein: CASAQTDTEAFF.

Only a few counts were recorded for this clone. J is TRBJ2-5 and V is TRBV7-9; the match to TRBD2 covers 10 bases. Unmatched junction bases numbered 6, after V lost 5 bases and J lost 3 bases. CDR1 SEHNR and CDR2 FQNEAQ come from the germline V gene (reference sequence). The CDR3 is made up of 15 amino acids. CDR3 sequence: CASSVSGGGKETQYF. CDR3 sequence (DNA): TGTGCCAGCAGCGTGAGCGGGGGGGGAAAAGAGACCCAGTACTTC.

This chain links TRBV7-2 with TRBJ1-2; a possible D gene is TRBD1 (5 bases). This CDR3 has 14 residues. With 1 base removed from V and 7 bases from J, the gap between germline ends came to 13 bases. The germline CDR1 and CDR2 sequences are SGHTA and FQGNSA. CDR3 DNA: TGTGCCAGCAGCTTAGATTCGGGCAGGGCTGGCTACACCTTC. Translating gives CASSLDSGRAGYTF.

This clone was seen a single time. The chain is built from TRBV5-1 and TRBJ1-1, with 7 positions matching TRBD1. The V gene end was trimmed by 6 bases and the J gene end by 3 bases; junction bases not matched to a gene: 8. The CDR3 has 14 residues. CDR1 is SGHRS, CDR2 YFSETQ, per germline. The CDR3 DNA reads as TGCGCCAGCACGAAACAGGGGAGCGACACTGAAGCTTTCTTT. Its protein is CASTKQGSDTEAFF.